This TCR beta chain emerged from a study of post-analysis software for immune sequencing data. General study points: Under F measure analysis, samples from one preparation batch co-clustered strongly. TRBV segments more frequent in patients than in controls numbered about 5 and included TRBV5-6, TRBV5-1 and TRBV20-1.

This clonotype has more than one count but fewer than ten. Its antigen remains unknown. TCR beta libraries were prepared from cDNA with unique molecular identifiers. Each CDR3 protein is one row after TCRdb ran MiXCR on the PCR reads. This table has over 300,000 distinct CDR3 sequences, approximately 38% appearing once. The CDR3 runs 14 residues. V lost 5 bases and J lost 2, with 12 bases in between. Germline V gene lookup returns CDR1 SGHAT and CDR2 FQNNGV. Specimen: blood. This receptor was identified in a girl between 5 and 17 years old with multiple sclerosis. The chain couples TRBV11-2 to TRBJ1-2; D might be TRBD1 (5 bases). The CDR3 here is CASSPGNLNYGYTF. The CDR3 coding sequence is TGTGCCAGCAGCCCAGGGAATTTGAACTATGGCTACACCTTC.